This T cell receptor beta chain was captured in a study of blood T cell repertoires in COVID-19. Study summary: Samples of COVID-19 (acute and convalescent) were obtained from the United States, Italy and Spain. Nucleic acid was either cDNA or gDNA, and it came from T cells, B-cell-depleted T cells, or PBMCs.

In the authors' workflow: Amplification with reference gene primers provided the estimates of nucleated cell counts. This table comes from immunoSEQ multiplex PCR, and its TCRdb copy is limited to in-frame clones, with some not included. That table gives V, J and clone size, and the DNA gave D and trimming. Counted here are about 97,000 clones, over 75% occurring once; the ten biggest clones make up nearly 20%. The junction had 6 bases not matched to a gene; V was cut back by 0 bases and J by 5 bases. This CDR3 region has 17 residues. CDR1 is SGHRS, CDR2 YFSETQ, per germline. This sequence joins TRBV5-1 and TRBJ2-2, with 11 bases aligning to TRBD2. The sample consisted of peripheral blood. The receptor comes from a human donor in a cohort sampled during active COVID-19. The CDR3 nucleotides read TGCGCCAGCAGCTTGGAGCCGGGACTAGCGGCTACCGGGGAGCTGTTTTTT. Translation: CASSLEPGLAATGELFF.